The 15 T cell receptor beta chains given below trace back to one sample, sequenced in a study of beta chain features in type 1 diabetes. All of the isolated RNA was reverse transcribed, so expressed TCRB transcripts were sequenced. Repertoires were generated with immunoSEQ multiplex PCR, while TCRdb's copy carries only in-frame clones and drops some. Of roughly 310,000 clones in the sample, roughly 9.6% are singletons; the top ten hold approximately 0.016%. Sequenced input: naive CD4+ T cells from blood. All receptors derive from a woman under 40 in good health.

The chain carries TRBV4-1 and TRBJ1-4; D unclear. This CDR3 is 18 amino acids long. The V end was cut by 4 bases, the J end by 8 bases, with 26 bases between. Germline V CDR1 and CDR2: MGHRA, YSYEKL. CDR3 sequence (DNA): TGCGCCAGCAGCCCGCGGGGAGGGAGGAATGAAGGTCGCGAAAAACTGTTTTTT. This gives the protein CASSPRGGRNEGREKLFF.

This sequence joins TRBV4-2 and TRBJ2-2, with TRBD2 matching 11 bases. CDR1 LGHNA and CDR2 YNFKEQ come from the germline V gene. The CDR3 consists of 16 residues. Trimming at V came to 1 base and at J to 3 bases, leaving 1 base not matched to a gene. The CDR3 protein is CASSQGTSGYTGELFF. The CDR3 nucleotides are TGTGCCAGCAGCCAAGGGACTAGCGGGTACACCGGGGAGCTGTTTTTT.

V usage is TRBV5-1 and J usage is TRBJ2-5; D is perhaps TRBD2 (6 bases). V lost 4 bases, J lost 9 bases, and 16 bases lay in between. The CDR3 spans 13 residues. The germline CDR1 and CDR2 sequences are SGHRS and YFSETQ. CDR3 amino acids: CASSNTSSAAQYF. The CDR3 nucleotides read TGCGCCAGCAGCAATACGTCTAGCGCCGCCCAGTACTTC.

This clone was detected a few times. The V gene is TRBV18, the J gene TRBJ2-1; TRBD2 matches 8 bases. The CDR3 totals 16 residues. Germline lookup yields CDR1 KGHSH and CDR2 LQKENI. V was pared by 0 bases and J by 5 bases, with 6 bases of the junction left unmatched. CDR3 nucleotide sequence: TGTGCCAGCTCACCACCGTGGCTAGCGGGCGACAATGAGCAGTTCTTC. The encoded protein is CASSPPWLAGDNEQFF.

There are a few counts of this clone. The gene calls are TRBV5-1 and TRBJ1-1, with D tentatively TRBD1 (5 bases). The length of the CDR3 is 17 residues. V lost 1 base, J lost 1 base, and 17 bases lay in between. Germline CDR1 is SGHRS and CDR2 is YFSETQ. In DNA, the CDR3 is TGCGCCAGCAGCTTGCCCTCCTTGCCGGACAAGAACACTGAAGCTTTCTTT. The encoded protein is CASSLPSLPDKNTEAFF.

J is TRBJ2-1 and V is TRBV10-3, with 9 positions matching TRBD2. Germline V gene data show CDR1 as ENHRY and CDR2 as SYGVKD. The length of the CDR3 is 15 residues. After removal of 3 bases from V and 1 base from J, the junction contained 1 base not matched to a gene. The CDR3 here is CAISDGLASYNEQFF. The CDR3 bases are TGTGCCATCAGTGATGGACTAGCGTCCTACAATGAGCAGTTCTTC.

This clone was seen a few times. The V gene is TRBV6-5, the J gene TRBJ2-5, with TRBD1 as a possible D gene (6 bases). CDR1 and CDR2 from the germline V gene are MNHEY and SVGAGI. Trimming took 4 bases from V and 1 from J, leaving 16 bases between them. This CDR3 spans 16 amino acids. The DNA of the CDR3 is TGTGCCAGCAGTTTAGACAGGCAGCTAGTCCAAGAGACCCAGTACTTC. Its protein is CASSLDRQLVQETQYF.

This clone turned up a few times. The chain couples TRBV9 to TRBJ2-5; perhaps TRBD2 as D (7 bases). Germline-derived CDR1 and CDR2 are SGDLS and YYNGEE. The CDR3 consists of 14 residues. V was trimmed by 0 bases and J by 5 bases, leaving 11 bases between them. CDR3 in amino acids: CASSVGGGAETQYF. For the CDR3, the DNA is TGTGCCAGCAGCGTAGGCGGGGGCGCGGAGACCCAGTACTTC.

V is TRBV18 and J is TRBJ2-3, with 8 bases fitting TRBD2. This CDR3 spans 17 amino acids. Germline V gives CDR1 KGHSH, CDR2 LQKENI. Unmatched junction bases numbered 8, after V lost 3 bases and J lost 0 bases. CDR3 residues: CASSPQESSGSTDTQYF. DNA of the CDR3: TGTGCCAGCTCACCGCAAGAATCTAGCGGGAGCACAGATACGCAGTATTTT.

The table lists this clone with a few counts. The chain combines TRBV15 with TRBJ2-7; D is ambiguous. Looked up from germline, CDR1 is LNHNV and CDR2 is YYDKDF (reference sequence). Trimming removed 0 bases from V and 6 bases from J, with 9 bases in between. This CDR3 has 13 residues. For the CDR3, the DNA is TGTGCCACCAGCAGAGATTCGGGTAGCGAGCAGTACTTC. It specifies CATSRDSGSEQYF.

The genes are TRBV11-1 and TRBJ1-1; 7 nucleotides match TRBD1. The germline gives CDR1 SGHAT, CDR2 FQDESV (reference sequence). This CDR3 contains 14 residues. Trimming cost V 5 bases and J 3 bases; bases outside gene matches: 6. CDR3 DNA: TGTGCCAGCAGCCTGGGACAGTTCGACACTGAAGCTTTCTTT. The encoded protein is CASSLGQFDTEAFF.

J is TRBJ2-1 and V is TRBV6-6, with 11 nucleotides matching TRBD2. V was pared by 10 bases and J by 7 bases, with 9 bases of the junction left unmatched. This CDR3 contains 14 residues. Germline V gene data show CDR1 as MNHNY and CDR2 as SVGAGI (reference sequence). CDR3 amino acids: CATKLAGAENEQFF. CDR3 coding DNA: TGTGCCACCAAACTAGCGGGAGCGGAGAATGAGCAGTTCTTC.

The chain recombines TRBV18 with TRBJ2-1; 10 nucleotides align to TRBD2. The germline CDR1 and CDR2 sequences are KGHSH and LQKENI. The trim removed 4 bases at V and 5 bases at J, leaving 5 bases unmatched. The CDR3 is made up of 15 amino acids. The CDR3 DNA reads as TGTGCCAGCTCACGAGGGACTAGCGTCGACAATGAGCAGTTCTTC. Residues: CASSRGTSVDNEQFF.

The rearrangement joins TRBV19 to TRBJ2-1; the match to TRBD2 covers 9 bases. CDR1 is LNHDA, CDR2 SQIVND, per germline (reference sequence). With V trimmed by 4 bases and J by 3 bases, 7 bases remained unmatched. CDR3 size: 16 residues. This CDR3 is CASSTISGSSYNEQFF. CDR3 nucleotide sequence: TGTGCCAGTAGTACTATTAGCGGGAGCAGCTACAATGAGCAGTTCTTC.

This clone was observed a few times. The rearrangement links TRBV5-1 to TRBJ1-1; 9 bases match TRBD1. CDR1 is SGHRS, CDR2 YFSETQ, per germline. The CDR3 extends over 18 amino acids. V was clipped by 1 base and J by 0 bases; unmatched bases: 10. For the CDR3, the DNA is TGCGCCAGCAGCTTGTCCAGGACAGGGGCCGAAATGAACACTGAAGCTTTCTTT. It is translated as CASSLSRTGAEMNTEAFF.